The rows below give T cell receptor beta chains drawn from one sample of a study of blood T cells in healthy people across ages. Each CDR3 protein is one row after TCRdb ran MiXCR on the 5' RACE reads. The repertoire holds under 2 million distinct CDR3 sequences, about 35% seen once, with approximately 11% in the top ten. The sample consisted of blood. These receptors came from a woman in her 30s in good health. Both conserved end residues are part of each CDR3. A D gene is named only where the DNA matches it firmly. Clone size is given for some rows only: seen once, a few or many times, or a class if the clone is expanded.

d_gene,v_gene,j_gene,abundance,CDR3aa,CDR3nt
-,TRBV7-9,TRBJ2-3,-,CASSLAGPKDTQYF,TGTGCCAGCAGCTTAGCGGGCCCCAAGGATACGCAGTATTTT
TRBD1,TRBV6-1,TRBJ2-2,few,CASSAYGTVNTGELFF,TGTGCCAGCAGTGCCTACGGGACAGTCAACACCGGGGAGCTGTTTTTT
TRBD1,TRBV7-8,TRBJ2-2,-,CASSDRDRGKSGELFF,TGTGCCAGCAGCGACCGGGACAGGGGAAAATCCGGGGAGCTGTTTTTT
TRBD1,TRBV5-1,TRBJ2-5,few,CASSTRDRGQETQYF,TGCGCCAGCAGCACTAGGGACAGGGGGCAAGAGACCCAGTACTTC
-,TRBV10-3,TRBJ2-3,-,CAIMGGSSTDTQYF,TGTGCCATCATGGGCGGGTCTAGCACAGATACGCAGTATTTT
-,TRBV20-1,TRBJ1-2,few,CSARVPATLANYGYTF,TGCAGTGCTAGGGTCCCAGCTACTCTAGCTAACTATGGCTACACCTTC
-,TRBV5-1,TRBJ1-1,-,CASSLARGEGMNTEAFF,TGCGCCAGCAGCTTGGCCCGGGGGGAGGGGATGAACACTGAAGCTTTCTTT
-,TRBV9,TRBJ2-7,few,CASSPEVGGGYEQYF,TGTGCCAGCAGTCCAGAGGTCGGGGGTGGCTACGAGCAGTACTTC
-,TRBV29-1,TRBJ2-1,many,CSVGEVGNEQFF,TGCAGCGTTGGGGAAGTGGGGAATGAGCAGTTCTTC
-,TRBV15,TRBJ2-7,-,CATSRGGLRDVSYEQYF,TGTGCCACCAGCAGAGGGGGGCTCCGGGACGTTTCCTACGAGCAGTACTTC
TRBD2,TRBV6-4,TRBJ2-1,few,CASSVERGSPYNEQFF,TGTGCCAGCAGTGTCGAGCGGGGGAGTCCCTACAATGAGCAGTTCTTC
TRBD2,TRBV20-1,TRBJ2-7,few,CSAGPGLAYEQYF,TGCAGTGCCGGACCGGGACTAGCTTACGAGCAGTACTTC
-,TRBV28,TRBJ2-7,-,CASSLPRTVYEQYF,TGTGCCAGCAGTTTACCGAGGACTGTATACGAGCAGTACTTC
-,TRBV6-5,TRBJ2-1,-,CASSYSGASEQFF,TGTGCCAGCAGTTATAGCGGTGCGTCCGAGCAGTTCTTC
TRBD2,TRBV4-1,TRBJ2-1,many,CASSQGLAGLEQFF,TGCGCCAGCAGCCAGGGACTAGCGGGACTTGAGCAGTTCTTC
-,TRBV28,TRBJ2-7,many,CASSPSDSYEQYF,TGTGCCAGCAGCCCGAGTGATTCCTACGAGCAGTACTTC
-,TRBV21-1,TRBJ2-1,few,CASSKARSGTFQQFF,TGTGCCAGCAGCAAAGCTCGGTCAGGGACCTTCCAGCAGTTCTTC
-,TRBV27,TRBJ2-1,-,CASSSLSVGNEQFF,TGTGCCAGCAGTTCACTCTCGGTAGGGAATGAGCAGTTCTTC
-,TRBV7-2,TRBJ2-1,few,CASSFGRLALEFF,TGTGCCAGCAGCTTTGGGCGGCTAGCGCTTGAGTTCTTC
-,TRBV20-1,TRBJ2-7,many,CSARAEASYEQYF,TGCAGTGCTAGGGCAGAGGCTTCCTACGAGCAGTACTTC
-,TRBV27,TRBJ2-7,-,CASSRDIGYEQYF,TGTGCCAGCAGCCGGGACATTGGCTACGAGCAGTACTTC
TRBD2,TRBV20-1,TRBJ2-2,few,CSAPTSGGPYTGELFF,TGCAGTGCTCCCACTAGCGGGGGGCCCTACACCGGGGAGCTGTTTTTT
-,TRBV5-1,TRBJ2-1,many,CASSLETPLSSYNEQFF,TGCGCCAGCAGCTTGGAAACTCCCCTTAGCTCCTACAATGAGCAGTTCTTC
-,TRBV27,TRBJ2-1,many,CASRREGINEQFF,TGTGCCAGCAGGAGAGAGGGGATCAATGAGCAGTTCTTC
TRBD2,TRBV9,TRBJ2-5,-,CASSVGSGPQEAQYF,TGTGCCAGCAGCGTAGGTAGCGGGCCTCAAGAGGCCCAGTACTTC
-,TRBV29-1,TRBJ1-1,-,CSVENLAWGTEAFF,TGCAGCGTTGAGAATCTCGCGTGGGGCACTGAAGCTTTCTTT
-,TRBV6-1,TRBJ2-5,few,CASSIQGWETQYF,TGTGCCAGCAGTATACAGGGTTGGGAGACCCAGTACTTC